This entry lists 9 T cell receptor beta chains sequenced from one sample in a study of regulatory T cells in long-lasting Graves disease (TCRdb year 2021). Libraries were made using multiplex PCR. Sequencing was performed on an Illumina HiSeq 4000. iRepertoire HTBI primers and Arm-PCR amplification of CDR3 regions were used to construct TCR beta libraries. In TCRdb, the public reads were trimmed at Q25 with fastp and aligned with MiXCR, with productive beta chains retained. One record per CDR3 amino acid sequence lists the most common genes and DNA. Within this sample are nearly 350,000 distinct CDR3 sequences, with 15% to 20% of them counted one time only. In total, the top ten clones hold less than 30% of the sample. This sample's time point label indicates: persistent/refractory GD, antithyroid drugs over 5 years with positive TRAb. For both TCR sequencing and RNA sequencing, RNA was extracted from PBMCs using TRIzol.

Here the sequenced sample was peripheral blood mononuclear cells (PBMCs), taken when the disease was refractory, from a patient treated with antithyroid drugs. These receptors all stem from a female donor with Graves disease.

This clonotype was seen repeatedly, ten times or more. This chain connects TRBV12-3 or TRBV12-4 to TRBJ1-5; 8 bases match TRBD1. The CDR3 is 14 amino acids. Trimming removed 3 bases from V and 6 bases from J; junction bases left unmatched: 4. CDR3 in DNA: TGTGCCAGCAGTTTTAAGGACAGGGCTCAGCCCCAGCATTTT. It is translated as CASSFKDRAQPQHF.

The chain has TRBV28 and TRBJ1-6; the match to TRBD1 covers 7 bases. The germline V gene has CDR1 MDHEN and CDR2 SYDVKM. V lost 10 bases and J lost 7; bases outside the gene matches: 10. This CDR3 spans 14 amino acids. CDR3 sequence reads: CATQQGQLNSPLHF. CDR3 DNA: TGTGCCACCCAACAGGGACAGCTAAATTCACCCCTCCACTTT.

The sample holds a few counts of this clonotype. In DNA, the CDR3 is TGCAGTGCTAGAGATGCTAGCGGGAGGGCCAAGAACACCGGGGAGCTGTTTTTT. Amino acid sequence: CSARDASGRAKNTGELFF. The chain links TRBV20-1 to TRBJ2-2, with 12 positions matching TRBD2. CDR1 and CDR2 from the germline V gene are DFQATT and SNEGSKA (reference sequence). The CDR3 length is 18 residues. The trim removed 0 bases at V and 1 base at J, leaving 6 bases unmatched.

This clonotype came up many times. The chain uses TRBV20-1 and TRBJ1-1, with TRBD1 matching over 8 bases. Germline V gives CDR1 DFQATT, CDR2 SNEGSKA (reference sequence). The CDR3 spans 12 residues. V trimming: 7 bases; J trimming: 2 bases; junction bases outside the gene matches: 3. The CDR3 loop reads CSGGQGNTEAFF. The CDR3 nucleotides read TGCAGTGGCGGACAGGGCAACACTGAAGCTTTCTTT.

This clonotype showed up many times. This chain joins TRBV2 and TRBJ2-2; no reliable D call. The V gene lost 7 bases and the J gene lost 2 bases, with 17 bases spanning the gap. The CDR3 length is 16 residues. Per the germline V gene, CDR1 is SNHLY and CDR2 is FYNNEI. The CDR3 is CASNVLPSPNTGELFF. CDR3 coding DNA: TGTGCCAGCAACGTTCTACCATCACCCAACACCGGGGAGCTGTTTTTT.

This clonotype came up a few times. The rearrangement links TRBV5-1 to TRBJ2-1; D possibly corresponds to TRBD1 (6 bases). Germline assignment: CDR1 SGHRS and CDR2 YFSETQ. The CDR3 is 15 amino acids. V dropped 2 bases and J dropped 2 bases, with 11 bases sitting between them. CDR3 nucleotides: TGCGCCAGCAGCTTAAGACAGGCCCCCTACAATGAGCAGTTCTTC. Translated: CASSLRQAPYNEQFF. Complete variable domain (other parts from reference TRBV5-1 and TRBJ2-1): KAGVTQTPRYLIKTRGQQVTLSCSPISGHRSVSWYQQTPGQGLQFLFEYFSETQRNKGNFPGRFSGRQFSNSRSEMNVSTLELGDSALYLCASSLRQAPYNEQFFGPGTRLTVL.

This clonotype was seen repeatedly, ten times or more. This sequence joins TRBV28 and TRBJ1-1; D is unresolved. This CDR3 has 13 residues. Trimming left V 5 bases short and J 4 bases short, with 11 bases between. Germline assignment: CDR1 MDHEN and CDR2 SYDVKM. CDR3 amino acids: CASSAHPTTEAFF. CDR3 in DNA: TGTGCCAGCAGTGCCCATCCAACCACTGAAGCTTTCTTT.

The chain has TRBV24-1 and TRBJ2-5; a weak D match, TRBD2 (5 bases). CDR1 and CDR2 from the germline V gene are KGHDR and SFDVKD. V lost 4 bases and J 5 bases, leaving 13 bases between the germline ends. This CDR3 is 14 amino acids long. As DNA, the CDR3 is TGTGCCACCAGTGACCCCCGGGGTGGGGAGACCCAGTACTTC. Its translation: CATSDPRGGETQYF.

This clonotype came up many times. The V call is TRBV29-1, the J call TRBJ2-7; possible D gene TRBD2, 5 bases. CDR1 is SQVTM and CDR2 is ANQGSEA in the germline V gene. The CDR3 sequence is 11 residues long. Trimming removed 1 base at V and 6 bases at J, with 7 bases between. CDR3 sequence: CSVEAGSEQYF. The CDR3 DNA is TGCAGCGTTGAAGCGGGGAGCGAGCAGTACTTC.